This is a list of T cell receptor beta chains from one sample in a study of T cells in tumors after PD-1 blockade. Clones were sequenced by immunoSEQ multiplex PCR, and TCRdb holds only the in-frame ones, with some missing. The data hold roughly 3,700 clones, with roughly 64% observed a single time. The material was tumor tissue, obtained before anti-PD-1 treatment. The receptor source for this set is a human donor with basal cell carcinoma. Both conserved end residues are part of each CDR3. Each record gives: J gene, D gene, V gene, clone size, CDR3 protein, CDR3 DNA. D genes are given only for firm matches. Clone size is shown for a subset of rows, as once, few, many or a class of expanded clone.

J gene: TRBJ2-5; D gene: -; V gene: TRBV5-6; clone size: -; CDR3 protein: CASSIDPTQETQYF; CDR3 DNA: TGTGCCAGCAGCATCGATCCAACCCAAGAGACCCAGTACTTC
J gene: TRBJ2-1; D gene: -; V gene: TRBV6-5; clone size: -; CDR3 protein: CASSYRGDYYNEQFF; CDR3 DNA: TGTGCCAGCAGTTACCGGGGCGACTATTACAATGAGCAGTTCTTC
J gene: TRBJ1-2; D gene: -; V gene: TRBV3-1/TRBV3-2; clone size: -; CDR3 protein: CASAGVNGYTF; CDR3 DNA: TGTGCCAGTGCAGGGGTCAATGGCTACACCTTC
J gene: TRBJ1-3; D gene: -; V gene: TRBV4-1; clone size: -; CDR3 protein: CASSQQSSGNTIYF; CDR3 DNA: TGCGCCAGCAGCCAACAAAGCTCTGGAAACACCATATATTTT
J gene: TRBJ2-7; D gene: -; V gene: TRBV28; clone size: -; CDR3 protein: CASSGRWSSYEQYF; CDR3 DNA: TGTGCCAGCAGCGGCCGCTGGAGCTCCTACGAGCAGTACTTC
J gene: TRBJ1-1; D gene: -; V gene: TRBV4-1; clone size: -; CDR3 protein: CASSQDPGYGRMNTEAFF; CDR3 DNA: TGCGCCAGCAGCCAAGATCCCGGGTACGGGCGGATGAACACTGAAGCTTTCTTT
J gene: TRBJ1-6; D gene: -; V gene: TRBV18; clone size: -; CDR3 protein: CASSLGGNSPLHF; CDR3 DNA: TGTGCCAGCTCACTAGGGGGTAATTCACCCCTCCACTTT
J gene: TRBJ1-5; D gene: TRBD1; V gene: TRBV6-6; clone size: -; CDR3 protein: CASSDSRGHSNQPQHF; CDR3 DNA: TGTGCCAGCAGCGACAGCAGGGGGCACAGCAATCAGCCCCAGCATTTT
J gene: TRBJ2-5; D gene: TRBD2; V gene: TRBV12-5; clone size: -; CDR3 protein: CASGPGTSVQETQYF; CDR3 DNA: TGTGCTAGTGGACCCGGGACTAGCGTTCAAGAGACCCAGTACTTC
J gene: TRBJ2-3; D gene: -; V gene: TRBV29-1; clone size: -; CDR3 protein: CSVEGDSDTQYF; CDR3 DNA: TGCAGCGTTGAAGGGGACTCAGATACGCAGTATTTT
J gene: TRBJ1-2; D gene: -; V gene: TRBV27; clone size: -; CDR3 protein: CASSLTPNYGYTF; CDR3 DNA: TGTGCCAGCAGTTTAACCCCTAACTATGGCTACACCTTC
J gene: TRBJ1-1; D gene: TRBD1; V gene: TRBV3-1/TRBV3-2; clone size: -; CDR3 protein: CASSHRTPGQGAEAFF; CDR3 DNA: TGTGCCAGCAGCCATAGAACCCCCGGACAGGGGGCTGAAGCTTTCTTT
J gene: TRBJ2-7; D gene: TRBD1; V gene: TRBV15; clone size: -; CDR3 protein: CATSRDGQGAPYEQYF; CDR3 DNA: TGTGCCACCAGCAGAGACGGACAGGGGGCTCCCTACGAGCAGTACTTC
J gene: TRBJ2-1; D gene: TRBD1; V gene: TRBV12-5; clone size: few; CDR3 protein: CASGPGQGGDEQFF; CDR3 DNA: TGTGCTAGTGGTCCCGGACAGGGTGGCGATGAGCAGTTCTTC
J gene: TRBJ1-5; D gene: -; V gene: TRBV7-9; clone size: large; CDR3 protein: CASSSGLRQPQHF; CDR3 DNA: TGTGCCAGCAGCTCGGGCCTTCGCCAGCCCCAGCATTTT
J gene: TRBJ2-7; D gene: -; V gene: TRBV15; clone size: large; CDR3 protein: CATSREGRGEQYF; CDR3 DNA: TGTGCCACCAGCAGAGAAGGCCGGGGTGAGCAGTACTTC